Below are 18 T cell receptor beta chains sequenced from a single sample in a study of shared clonotypes between healthy human individuals. Using immunoSEQ multiplex PCR, the repertoire was profiled, and TCRdb retains in-frame clones only, with some absent. The repertoire holds some 1.5 million clones, around 97% seen once, with about 1% in the top ten. The sample taken for sequencing was naive CD4+ T cells sorted from blood. Specified subset: CD45RA+ positively selected. These receptors were obtained from a man between 25 and 39 years old in good health.

The rearrangement uses TRBV6-1 and TRBJ1-2; D might be TRBD1 (6 bases). The V gene lost 3 bases and the J gene lost 7 bases, with 12 bases spanning the gap. Per the germline V gene, CDR1 is MNHNS and CDR2 is SASEGT. The CDR3 is 13 residues long. The CDR3 reads CASSEIQGSGYTF. The CDR3 coding sequence is TGTGCCAGCAGTGAGATCCAGGGGTCTGGCTACACCTTC.

The CDR3 reads CASTTLRGTGELFF. CDR3 sequence (DNA): TGTGCCAGCACCACGCTTAGGGGCACCGGGGAGCTGTTTTTT. This chain uses TRBV28 with TRBJ2-2; D possibly corresponds to TRBD1 (5 bases). This CDR3 contains 14 residues. Between the trimmed V and J ends, which lost 7 bases and 4 bases, there was a span of 13 bases. Germline lookup yields CDR1 MDHEN and CDR2 SYDVKM.

The rearrangement uses TRBV21-1 and TRBJ2-3; TRBD1 was called by the table and not checked on the DNA. TRBV21-1 is tagged as a pseudogene. The CDR3 consists of 18 residues. CDR3 sequence reads: CASSKRRGQGGATDTQYF. CDR3 sequence (DNA): TGTGCCAGCAGCAAAAGGAGGGGACAGGGTGGGGCTACAGATACGCAGTATTTT.

The sample holds one count of this clone. The chain is built from TRBV9 and TRBJ2-7; TRBD2 agrees at 9 bases. The CDR3 runs 16 residues. Germline CDR1 reads SGDLS; CDR2 reads YYNGEE. Trimming cost V 0 bases and J 6 bases; bases outside gene matches: 10. The CDR3 region has the DNA TGTGCCAGCAGCGTAGGCAGCGGGAGGCAGGTGGGCGAGCAGTACTTC. Residues: CASSVGSGRQVGEQYF.

The genes are TRBV9 and TRBJ2-7; 9 nucleotides match TRBD2. The J segment lost 7 bases and the V segment lost 2 bases, leaving 10 bases of the junction unmatched. This CDR3 contains 15 residues. Germline-derived CDR1 and CDR2 are SGDLS and YYNGEE. CDR3 DNA sequence: TGTGCCAGCAGCGTGCGCGGGAGGGCACCGAGAGAGCAGTACTTC. Its protein is CASSVRGRAPREQYF.

The rearrangement uses TRBV2 and TRBJ2-7, with D perhaps matching TRBD2 (6 bases). Germline lookup yields CDR1 SNHLY and CDR2 FYNNEI. The CDR3 is 12 residues long. V dropped 8 bases and J dropped 6 bases, with 14 bases sitting between them. DNA for the CDR3: TGTGCCAGCGACCCCGGAGGGCTCGAGCAGTACTTC. It is translated as CASDPGGLEQYF.

The rearrangement links TRBV30 to TRBJ2-5; D is ambiguous. V shed 5 bases and J shed 5 bases, with 15 bases lying between them. Germline V gene lookup returns CDR1 GTSNPN and CDR2 SVGIG (reference sequence). The CDR3 contains 13 residues. The CDR3 protein is CAWGTTVRETQYF. The DNA of the CDR3 is TGTGCCTGGGGAACAACGGTCAGGGAGACCCAGTACTTC. The full variable domain, its missing parts supplied by reference TRBV30 and TRBJ2-5, is SQTIHQWPATLVQPVGSPLSLECTVEGTSNPNLYWYRQAAGRGLQLLFYSVGIGQISSEVPQNLSASRPQDRQFILSSKKLLLSDSGFYLCAWGTTVRETQYFGPGTRLLVL.

The CDR3 nucleotides are TGTGCCAGCAGCTTAGCCCCAGGCCGGAGAGGGAACAATGAGCAGTTCTTC. This codes for CASSLAPGRRGNNEQFF. This sequence joins TRBV11-2 and TRBJ2-1; a possible D gene is TRBD2 (5 bases). Looked up from germline, CDR1 is SGHAT and CDR2 is FQNNGV. The CDR3 extends over 17 amino acids. The V end was cut by 1 base, the J end by 5 bases, with 18 bases between.

This chain uses TRBV30 with TRBJ1-1, with a tentative D call TRBD1 (5 bases). The CDR3 is 11 residues long. The germline V and J ends were trimmed by 2 bases and 9 bases, with 10 bases remaining between them. Germline CDR1 and CDR2: GTSNPN and SVGIG (reference sequence). DNA of the CDR3: TGTGCCTGGAGTAGGGGCGGGAAAGCTTTCTTT. Translating it yields CAWSRGGKAFF. Full variable domain (outside the CDR3, taken from reference TRBV30 and TRBJ1-1): SQTIHQWPATLVQPVGSPLSLECTVEGTSNPNLYWYRQAAGRGLQLLFYSVGIGQISSEVPQNLSASRPQDRQFILSSKKLLLSDSGFYLCAWSRGGKAFFGQGTRLTVV.

J is TRBJ2-1 and V is TRBV27; a weak D match, TRBD2 (6 bases). This CDR3 comprises 14 residues. V dropped 6 bases and J dropped 3 bases, with 12 bases sitting between them. Germline V CDR1 and CDR2: MNHEY, SMNVEV (reference sequence). This CDR3 reads CASSRDWVYNEQFF. In nucleotides, the CDR3 is TGTGCCAGCAGCCGGGACTGGGTCTACAATGAGCAGTTCTTC.

Concerning this clone itself: Other DNA sequences from this sample encode an identical CDR3 as well. The chain employs TRBV9 and TRBJ1-5; D unclear. Trimming pared 0 bases from V and 0 bases from J, leaving 7 bases between. Germline CDR1 is SGDLS and CDR2 is YYNGEE. The CDR3 is made up of 15 amino acids. CDR3 loop: CASSVDPNSNQPQHF. The CDR3 DNA is TGTGCCAGCAGCGTAGACCCCAATAGCAATCAGCCCCAGCATTTT.

This clone was seen more than once but under ten times. This sequence joins TRBV9 and TRBJ2-2; D gene ambiguous. Germline CDR1 SGDLS, CDR2 YYNGEE. Trimming took 5 bases from V and 6 from J, leaving 11 bases between them. CDR3 length: 13 residues. CDR3 nucleotides: TGTGCCAGCAGTGCTAGGGCGGCCGGGGAGCTGTTTTTT. This encodes CASSARAAGELFF. The full variable domain, rest sourced from reference TRBV9 and TRBJ2-2, is DSGVTQTPKHLITATGQRVTLRCSPRSGDLSVYWYQQSLDQGLQFLIQYYNGEERAKGNILERFSAQQFPDLHSELNLSSLELGDSALYFCASSARAAGELFFGEGSRLTVL.

The rearrangement joins TRBV18 to TRBJ1-4; 7 bases match TRBD1. The CDR3 extends over 16 amino acids. The junction had 5 bases not matched to a gene; V was cut back by 4 bases and J by 0 bases. CDR1 and CDR2 from the germline V gene are KGHSH and LQKENI. For the CDR3, the DNA is TGTGCCAGCTCACATGGACAGGCTGCAACTAATGAAAAACTGTTTTTT. Amino acids: CASSHGQAATNEKLFF.

The chain has TRBV7-2 and TRBJ1-5; 11 bases agree with TRBD1. The CDR3 consists of 16 residues. Germline V gene lookup returns CDR1 SGHTA and CDR2 FQGNSA. V was pared by 2 bases and J by 6 bases, with 6 bases of the junction left unmatched. The CDR3 sequence: CASSLLGQGGGQPQHF. The DNA for the CDR3 is TGTGCCAGCAGCTTACTGGGACAGGGGGGAGGTCAGCCCCAGCATTTT. Complete variable domain (other parts from reference TRBV7-2 and TRBJ1-5): GAGVSQSPSNKVTEKGKDVELRCDPISGHTALYWYRQSLGQGLEFLIYFQGNSAPDKSGLPSDRFSAERTGGSVSTLTIQRTQQEDSAVYLCASSLLGQGGGQPQHFGDGTRLSIL.

V and J are TRBV11-3 and TRBJ2-7; TRBD1 matches 8 bases. Germline V gene sequence: CDR1 SGHNT, CDR2 YENEEA. The junction had 5 bases not matched to a gene; V was cut back by 5 bases and J by 5 bases. The CDR3 length is 13 residues. DNA for the CDR3: TGTGCCAGCAGCCGACAGGGGTCCCACGAGCAGTACTTC. Encoded protein: CASSRQGSHEQYF.

V gene TRBV7-8 combines with J gene TRBJ1-2, with 8 bases matching TRBD1. Per germline, CDR1 SGHVS and CDR2 FQNEAQ. The CDR3 sequence is 14 residues long. V dropped 5 bases and J dropped 8; count of bases not matched to a gene: 10. CDR3 nucleotides: TGTGCCAGCAGCACGGGGACAGGCTTCAGCGGCTACACCTTC. As protein: CASSTGTGFSGYTF.

The gene calls are TRBV27 and TRBJ2-7; no clear D. The CDR3 loop spans 20 amino acids. The germline CDR1 and CDR2 sequences are MNHEY and SMNVEV (reference sequence). The V gene lost 1 base and the J gene lost 1 base, with 26 bases spanning the gap. DNA for the CDR3: TGTGCCAGCAGTTTATTTGCCCTCGTACCGGGTACCAAAGATTCCTACGAGCAGTACTTC. Translating it yields CASSLFALVPGTKDSYEQYF.

This chain uses TRBV5-4 with TRBJ2-1; D is ambiguous. This CDR3 comprises 13 residues. Germline CDR1 SGHNT, CDR2 YYREEE (reference sequence). V was clipped by 5 bases and J by 5 bases, with 11 bases between them. In DNA form, the CDR3 reads TGTGCCAGCAGACCGGCCACTAACAATGAGCAGTTCTTC. Amino acids: CASRPATNNEQFF.